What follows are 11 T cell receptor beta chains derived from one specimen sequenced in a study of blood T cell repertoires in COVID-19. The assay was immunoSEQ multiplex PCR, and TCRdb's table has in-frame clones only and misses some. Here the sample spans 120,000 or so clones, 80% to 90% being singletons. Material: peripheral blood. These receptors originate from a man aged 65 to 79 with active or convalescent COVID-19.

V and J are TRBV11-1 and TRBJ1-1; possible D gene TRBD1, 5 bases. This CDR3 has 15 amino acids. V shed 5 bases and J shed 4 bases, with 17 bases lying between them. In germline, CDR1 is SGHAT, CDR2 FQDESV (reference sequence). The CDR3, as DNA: TGTGCCAGCAGCGCATCCCCCCAGGGCGGCACTGAAGCTTTCTTT. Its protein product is CASSASPQGGTEAFF.

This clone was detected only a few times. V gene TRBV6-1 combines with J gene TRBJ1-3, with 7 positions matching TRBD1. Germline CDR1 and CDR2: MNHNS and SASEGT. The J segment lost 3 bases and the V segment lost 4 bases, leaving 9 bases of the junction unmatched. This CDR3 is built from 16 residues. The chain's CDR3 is CASSATSGGDGNTIYF. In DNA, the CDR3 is TGTGCCAGCAGTGCTACCTCAGGGGGAGATGGAAACACCATATATTTT.

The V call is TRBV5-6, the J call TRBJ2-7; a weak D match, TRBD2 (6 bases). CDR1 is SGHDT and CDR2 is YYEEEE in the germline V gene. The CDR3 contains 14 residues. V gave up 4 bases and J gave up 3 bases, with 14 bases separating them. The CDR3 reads CASSVYGRIYEQYF. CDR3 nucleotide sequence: TGTGCCAGCAGCGTTTACGGGAGAATCTACGAGCAGTACTTC.

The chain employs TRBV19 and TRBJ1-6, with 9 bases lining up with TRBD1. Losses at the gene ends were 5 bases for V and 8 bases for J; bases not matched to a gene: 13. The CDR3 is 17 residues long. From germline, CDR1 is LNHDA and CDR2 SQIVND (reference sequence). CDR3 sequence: CASSSRWDREADSPLHF. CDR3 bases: TGTGCCAGTAGTTCTCGCTGGGACAGGGAGGCGGATTCACCCCTCCACTTT.

The CDR3 coding sequence is TGTGCCAGCAGTGACCTAACTACTCGGACAGGGAGCTCCTACGAGCAGTACTTC. Translated: CASSDLTTRTGSSYEQYF. This chain joins TRBV2 and TRBJ2-7, with 8 bases matching TRBD1. CDR3 size: 18 residues. CDR1 and CDR2 (germline): SNHLY, FYNNEI. V dropped 3 bases and J dropped 0; count of bases not matched to a gene: 13.

As DNA, the CDR3 is TGTGCCAGCGCCGGGACAGGAGACTCTGGAAACACCATATATTTT. This gives the protein CASAGTGDSGNTIYF. The rearrangement links TRBV5-5 to TRBJ1-3, with TRBD1 matching 8 bases. With 7 bases clipped from V and 0 bases from J, the junction kept 6 bases outside the gene matches. The CDR3 has 15 residues. Per the germline V gene, CDR1 is SGHKS and CDR2 is YYEKEE (reference sequence).

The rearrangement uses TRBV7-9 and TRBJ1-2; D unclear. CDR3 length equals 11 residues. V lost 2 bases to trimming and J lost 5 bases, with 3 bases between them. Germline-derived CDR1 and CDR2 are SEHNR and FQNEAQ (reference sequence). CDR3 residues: CASSLLYGYTF. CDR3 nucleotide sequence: TGTGCCAGCAGCTTACTTTATGGCTACACCTTC.

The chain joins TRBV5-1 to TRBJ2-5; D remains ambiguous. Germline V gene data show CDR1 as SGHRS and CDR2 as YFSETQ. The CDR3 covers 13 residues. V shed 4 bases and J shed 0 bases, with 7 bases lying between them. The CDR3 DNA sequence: TGCGCCAGCAGCATAGCCAACCAAGAGACCCAGTACTTC. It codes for CASSIANQETQYF. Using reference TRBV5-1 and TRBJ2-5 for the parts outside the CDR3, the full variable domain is KAGVTQTPRYLIKTRGQQVTLSCSPISGHRSVSWYQQTPGQGLQFLFEYFSETQRNKGNFPGRFSGRQFSNSRSEMNVSTLELGDSALYLCASSIANQETQYFGPGTRLLVL.

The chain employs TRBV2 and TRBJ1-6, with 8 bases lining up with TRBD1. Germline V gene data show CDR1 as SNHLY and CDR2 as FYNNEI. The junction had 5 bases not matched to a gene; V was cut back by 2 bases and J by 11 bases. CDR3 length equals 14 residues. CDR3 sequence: CASSEQGALAPLHF. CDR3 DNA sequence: TGTGCCAGCAGTGAACAGGGGGCCTTAGCACCCCTCCACTTT.

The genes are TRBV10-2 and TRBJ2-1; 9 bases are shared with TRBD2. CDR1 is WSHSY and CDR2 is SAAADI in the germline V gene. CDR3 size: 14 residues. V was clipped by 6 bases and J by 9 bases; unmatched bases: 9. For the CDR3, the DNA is TGCGCCAGCAGCCCCTTAGCGGGAGTAGGTGAGCAGTTCTTC. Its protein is CASSPLAGVGEQFF.

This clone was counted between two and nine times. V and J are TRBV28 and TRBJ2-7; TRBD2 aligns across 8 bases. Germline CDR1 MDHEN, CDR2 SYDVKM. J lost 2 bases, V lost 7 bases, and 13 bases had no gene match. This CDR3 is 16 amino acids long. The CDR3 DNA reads TGTGCCAGCAATCCCCCGTTAACTAGCGGAGCCTACGAGCAGTACTTC. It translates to CASNPPLTSGAYEQYF.